The present T cell receptor beta chain was sequenced within a study of OX40 agonist ivuxolimab in advanced cancers. Study as a whole: Patients received intravenous ivuxolimab every 2 weeks at 0.01 to 10 mg/kg. With a range of roughly 20 to 80, age averaged 60 years, and nearly 85% were male. General study points: There were, on average, more expanded clones in CD8+ T cells than in CD4+.

Of note for this clone: Its matching antigen is unknown.

CDR1 is MGHDK and CDR2 is SYGVNS in the germline V gene. The CDR3 consists of 12 residues. The V end lost 8 bases, the J end lost 7 bases, and 14 bases lay between the germline ends. Measured with immunoSEQ multiplex PCR; TCRdb has only the in-frame clones, and not every one. The data contain more than 50,000 clones, roughly 82% of them singletons. The TCR sequence derives from an adult with an advanced solid tumor such as melanoma, head and neck, liver or kidney cancer. Sequences were derived from CD4+ or CD8+ T cells sorted from blood, sampled in a trial of the OX40 agonist ivuxolimab. The V call is TRBV25-1, the J call TRBJ1-1, with D possibly TRBD1 on 5 matching bases. CDR3 sequence: CASRDGPYEAFF. CDR3 nucleotides: TGTGCCAGCCGGGACGGTCCGTATGAAGCTTTCTTT.